This T cell receptor beta chain was captured by sequencing in a study of cytomegalovirus exposure and HLA in healthy donors. V shed 6 bases, J shed 0 bases, and the junction held 5 bases outside the gene matches. Germline values: CDR1 SGHRS, CDR2 YFSETQ. This CDR3 is 15 amino acids long. 13 Jbeta primers and 60 Vbeta primers were used for the PCR. Sequencing was performed with immunoSEQ multiplex PCR; in TCRdb, only in-frame clones are kept and a portion is missing. In the table there are 150,000 to 200,000 clones, roughly two thirds of which are singletons. Study observations and caveats: The authors reported that TCR beta sequences could predict HLA-A and HLA-B alleles. These predictions were accurate for most subjects in the first cohort. Later on, a genetic analysis was performed. It linked a missense variant in DCLRE1C with V- and J-gene trimming of TCR beta.

Comments on this clone: Its antigen is not known.

The sample consisted of PBMCs. The source is a woman in her 40s in good health and CMV-seropositive. This chain links TRBV5-1 with TRBJ2-3; TRBD2 aligns across 9 bases. The CDR3 DNA reads as TGCGCCAGCACCGGTACTAGCGGGAGCACAGATACGCAGTATTTT. Its protein is CASTGTSGSTDTQYF.